This T cell receptor (beta chain) was captured by sequencing in a study of shared clonotypes between healthy human individuals. Study-wide background: CD8 memory received one plate per donor, CD8 naive two, CD4 memory three and CD4 naive three.

The germline V and J ends were trimmed by 2 bases and 4 bases, with 4 bases remaining between them. Germline CDR1 SGHAT, CDR2 FQNNGV. The CDR3 has 12 residues. Libraries were prepared by immunoSEQ multiplex PCR; TCRdb keeps only in-frame clonotypes and omits some of them. The sample contains some 980,000 clones, around three quarters of which appear only once. The chain has TRBV11-2 and TRBJ2-3; D remains ambiguous. This clonotype originated in a man aged 18 to 35 in good health. Sample: memory CD4+ T cells sorted from blood. Stated subset: CD45RA-negative fraction. The CDR3 DNA sequence: TGTGCCAGCAGCTTACGCGCAGATACGCAGTATTTT. It codes for CASSLRADTQYF.